A single sample gave rise to the 18 T cell receptor beta chains below, sequenced in a study of blood T cell repertoires in COVID-19 (TCRdb year 2020). Libraries were made using the immunoSEQ multiplex PCR assay. TCRdb re-hosts the immuneACCESS table, in-frame sequences only. Its copies lack some clones; in the studies checked, an unresolved V gene accounts for under half of them, and the cause for the rest is not known. Recorded for this sample are some 14,000 clones; 70% to 90% of them occurred a single time. The top ten clones comprise more than 15% of the sample. The sequenced sample consisted of peripheral blood. These receptors came from a man aged 40-49 years with active or convalescent COVID-19.

J is TRBJ1-6 and V is TRBV5-8; the D gene is possibly TRBD1 (6 bases). CDR1 SGHTS and CDR2 YDEGEE come from the germline V gene. The CDR3 runs 17 residues. Trimming stripped 0 bases from V and 7 bases from J, with 17 bases between. The CDR3 here is CASSLVRDTKPNSPLHF. In DNA, the CDR3 is TGTGCCAGCAGCTTGGTACGGGACACCAAACCGAATTCACCCCTCCACTTT.

This clone has only a few counts. The chain employs TRBV6-4 and TRBJ2-3; D perhaps matches TRBD2 (6 bases). The CDR3 consists of 15 residues. Trimming removed 0 bases at V and 4 bases at J, with 11 bases between. In germline, CDR1 is MRHNA, CDR2 SNTAGT. CDR3: CASSDSGGGADTQYF. DNA for the CDR3: TGTGCCAGCAGTGACTCAGGTGGAGGGGCAGATACGCAGTATTTT.

This chain uses TRBV6-5 with TRBJ2-6, with D possibly matching TRBD2 (7 bases). V lost 8 bases and J lost 2, with 10 bases in between. The CDR3 is 14 residues long. CDR1 is MNHEY, CDR2 SVGAGI, per germline. The DNA for the CDR3 is TGTGCCAGCGCGCGGGGGCCTGGGGCCAACGTCCTGACTTTC. It codes for CASARGPGANVLTF.

The CDR3 protein is CASSSSVSGGSNEQFF. Written as DNA, the CDR3 is TGTGCCAGCAGCTCCTCGGTGAGCGGGGGCTCTAATGAGCAGTTCTTC. The V gene is TRBV7-8, the J gene TRBJ2-1; 8 positions agree with TRBD2. Germline CDR1 reads SGHVS; CDR2 reads FQNEAQ. The CDR3 runs 16 residues. The V gene end was trimmed by 4 bases and the J gene end by 7 bases; junction bases not matched to a gene: 12. The full variable domain, completed using reference TRBV7-8 and TRBJ2-1, is GAGVSQSPRYKVAKRGQDVALRCDPISGHVSLFWYQQALGQGPEFLTYFQNEAQLDKSGLPSDRFFAERPEGSVSTLKIQRTQQEDSAVYLCASSSSVSGGSNEQFFGPGTRLTVL.

The V gene is TRBV2, the J gene TRBJ1-1; 9 positions match TRBD1. The length of the CDR3 is 15 residues. CDR1 SNHLY and CDR2 FYNNEI come from the germline V gene. With V trimmed by 6 bases and J by 4 bases, 9 bases remained unmatched. In DNA, the CDR3 is TGTGCCAGCAGCGGATACAGGGGGCCGTCCACTGAAGCTTTCTTT. Its translation is CASSGYRGPSTEAFF.

This chain joins TRBV5-1 and TRBJ1-2; the match to TRBD1 covers 7 bases. After removal of 4 bases from V and 5 bases from J, the junction contained 8 bases not matched to a gene. The CDR3 loop spans 14 amino acids. CDR1 is SGHRS and CDR2 is YFSETQ in the germline V gene. The CDR3 DNA sequence: TGCGCCAGCAGCCGCGGACAGGTCGAGTATGGCTACACCTTC. It codes for CASSRGQVEYGYTF.

The chain combines TRBV2 with TRBJ1-2, with D unresolved. Germline CDR1 SNHLY, CDR2 FYNNEI. The V end was cut by 8 bases, the J end by 10 bases, with 23 bases between. This CDR3 has 14 residues. The CDR3 region has the DNA TGTGCCAGCGGTAAAGAACAGCGGGATGGATCCTACACCTTC. Amino acids: CASGKEQRDGSYTF.

V usage is TRBV2 and J usage is TRBJ1-6; 10 positions match TRBD1. This CDR3 spans 16 amino acids. Germline trimming cut 6 bases from V and 7 bases from J; bases unmatched to any gene: 9. Looked up from germline, CDR1 is SNHLY and CDR2 is FYNNEI. This CDR3 reads CASRERQGAGNSPLHF. The CDR3 nucleotides are TGTGCCAGCAGAGAAAGACAGGGGGCCGGAAATTCACCCCTCCACTTT.

The gene calls are TRBV6-6 and TRBJ1-5, with D possibly being TRBD1 (6 bases). Between the trimmed V and J ends, which lost 8 bases and 5 bases, there was a span of 16 bases. Germline V gene lookup returns CDR1 MNHNY and CDR2 SVGAGI (reference sequence). The CDR3 covers 14 residues. Written as DNA, the CDR3 is TGTGCCAGCTGTCGGACAGAAGGTTATCAGCCCCAGCATTTT. This codes for CASCRTEGYQPQHF.

This clone has only a few counts. The chain recombines TRBV14 with TRBJ2-3; D is perhaps TRBD2 (6 bases). V was clipped by 4 bases and J by 2 bases, with 10 bases between them. This CDR3 is 14 amino acids long. The germline V gene has CDR1 SGHDN and CDR2 FVKESK. The CDR3 DNA is TGTGCCAGCAGCCCCGGGACTCACACAGATACGCAGTATTTT. This encodes CASSPGTHTDTQYF.

This chain joins TRBV3-1 (or the pseudogene TRBV3-2) and TRBJ2-3; 7 bases fit TRBD1. CDR3 length: 16 residues. J gave up 2 bases and V 3 bases, and 8 bases lay outside the gene matches. Germline V gives CDR1 LGHDT, CDR2 YNNKEL (reference sequence). CDR3 in amino acids: CASSHPPGQLTDTQYF. The CDR3 nucleotides are TGTGCCAGCAGCCATCCCCCGGGACAGCTCACAGATACGCAGTATTTT.

The V gene is TRBV11-2, the J gene TRBJ1-3; D is undetermined. This CDR3 has 13 residues. Germline CDR1 is SGHAT and CDR2 is FQNNGV. V dropped 5 bases and J dropped 13 bases, with 18 bases sitting between them. The CDR3, as DNA: TGTGCCAGCAGCCCCACCTTACCGAACGGGATATATTTT. Its protein product is CASSPTLPNGIYF.

This clone came up once. The chain couples TRBV7-9 to TRBJ1-1, with 7 positions matching TRBD1. The V gene's germline CDR1 is SEHNR and CDR2 FQNEAQ (reference sequence). V dropped 5 bases and J dropped 3; count of bases not matched to a gene: 15. The CDR3 covers 17 residues. CDR3 amino acids: CASSRYRGPPFYTEAFF. CDR3 bases: TGTGCCAGCAGCAGATACAGGGGCCCCCCTTTCTACACTGAAGCTTTCTTT.

The chain is built from TRBV18 and TRBJ2-1; 8 nucleotides agree with TRBD1. V trimming: 6 bases; J trimming: 6 bases; junction bases outside the gene matches: 10. The CDR3 has 15 residues. CDR1 KGHSH and CDR2 LQKENI come from the germline V gene. The CDR3 sequence: CASSPTGGTGNEQFF. The CDR3 DNA reads TGTGCCAGCTCCCCTACAGGGGGAACTGGCAATGAGCAGTTCTTC.

In the case of this clone: Different DNA sequences within this sample yield the same CDR3. V is TRBV6-5 and J is TRBJ2-5; 9 bases are a match to TRBD1. The germline gives CDR1 MNHEY, CDR2 SVGAGI. This CDR3 region has 13 residues. Losses at the gene ends were 5 bases for V and 3 bases for J; bases not matched to a gene: 1. The CDR3 here is CASSRDREETQYF. For the CDR3, the DNA is TGTGCCAGCAGTCGGGACAGGGAAGAGACCCAGTACTTC.

CDR3 in amino acids: CASSSHRSGANVLTF. DNA for the CDR3: TGTGCCAGCAGTTCCCACAGGTCTGGGGCCAACGTCCTGACTTTC. The genes are TRBV6-2 or TRBV6-3 and TRBJ2-6; a weak D match, TRBD1 (5 bases). Trimming stripped 4 bases from V and 1 base from J, with 8 bases between. This CDR3 has 15 residues. The germline gives CDR1 MNHEY, CDR2 SVGEGT.

CDR3 protein: CATISAPPEETQYF. The CDR3 DNA reads as TGTGCCACCATATCAGCCCCCCCGGAGGAGACCCAGTACTTC. This chain joins TRBV6-5 and TRBJ2-5; D is uncertain. This CDR3 has 14 residues. From germline, CDR1 is MNHEY and CDR2 SVGAGI. The ends were cut back, 10 bases at V and 5 bases at J, with 20 bases in the middle.

The genes are TRBV6-4 and TRBJ1-2; perhaps TRBD1 as D (6 bases). Germline lookup yields CDR1 MRHNA and CDR2 SNTAGT. The CDR3 sequence is 14 residues long. Trimming removed 0 bases at V and 7 bases at J, with 12 bases between. In nucleotides, the CDR3 is TGTGCCAGCAGTGACTCGCAGGGGATAGGTGGCTACACCTTC. This translates into CASSDSQGIGGYTF.